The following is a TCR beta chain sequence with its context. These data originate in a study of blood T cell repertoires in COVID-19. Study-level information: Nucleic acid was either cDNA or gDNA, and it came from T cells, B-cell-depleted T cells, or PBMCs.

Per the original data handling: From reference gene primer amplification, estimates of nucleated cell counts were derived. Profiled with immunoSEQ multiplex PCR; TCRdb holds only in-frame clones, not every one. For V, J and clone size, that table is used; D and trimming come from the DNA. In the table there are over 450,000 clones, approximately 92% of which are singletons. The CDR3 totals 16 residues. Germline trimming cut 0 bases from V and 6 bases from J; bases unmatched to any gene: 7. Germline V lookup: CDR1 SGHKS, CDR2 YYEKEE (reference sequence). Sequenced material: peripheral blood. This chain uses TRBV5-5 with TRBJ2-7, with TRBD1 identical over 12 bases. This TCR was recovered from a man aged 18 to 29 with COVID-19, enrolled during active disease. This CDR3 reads CASSLAKGTGGGEQYF. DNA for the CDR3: TGTGCCAGCAGCTTGGCCAAGGGGACAGGGGGCGGCGAGCAGTACTTC.